This T cell receptor beta chain is drawn from a study of metastatic and nonmetastatic thyroid tumors. None of the patients had undergone any treatment ahead of thyroid surgery. There are 15 residues in the CDR3. Germline values: CDR1 MGHRA, CDR2 YSYEKL. V lost 5 bases to trimming and J lost 4 bases; unmatched junction nucleotides: 8. TCRdb re-called clones via MiXCR from the PCR reads. The repertoire holds almost 4,000 clones, with approximately 40% as singletons. The chain uses TRBV4-1 and TRBJ1-2, with 9 bases identical to TRBD1. The sample consisted of tumor tissue. The sequence derives from a female donor with papillary thyroid cancer or a benign thyroid nodule (not recorded which). Some clones in this sample may be carry-over from other donors' samples. The CDR3 coding sequence is TGCGCCAGCAGCGCCCGGGACAGGGATATCTATGGCTACACCTTC. This translates into CASSARDRDIYGYTF.